The clone carrying this T cell receptor (beta chain) was picked up a small number of times. Unique molecular identifiers featured in how the TCRbeta library was prepared. TCRdb re-called the PCR reads through MiXCR, storing one row per CDR3 protein. The sample shows 190,000 or so distinct CDR3 sequences, roughly 7.5% of them seen only once. The data stem from a study of T-cell reconstitution after alpha-beta-depleted transplantation in children. The CDR3 totals 13 residues. The V and J ends lost 4 bases and 6 bases, in that order; junction bases with no gene match: 5. Per germline, CDR1 SQVTM and CDR2 ANQGSEA.

The receptor comes from a human donor who donated a stem cell graft to a child with Wiskott-Aldrich syndrome. The sample was PBMCs from the stem cell graft donor, taken from the stem cell graft. V and J are TRBV29-1 and TRBJ1-2; 10 bases match TRBD1. The CDR3 is CSVGQGASDGYTF. CDR3 nucleotide sequence: TGCAGCGTTGGACAGGGGGCTTCAGATGGCTACACCTTC. The variable domain in full, completed from reference TRBV29-1 and TRBJ1-2, reads SAVISQKPSRDICQRGTSLTIQCQVDSQVTMMFWYRQQPGQSLTLIATANQGSEATYESGFVIDKFPISRPNLTFSTLTVSNMSPEDSSIYLCSVGQGASDGYTFGSGTRLTVV.